Listed below are T cell receptor beta chains from one sample, sequenced in a study of lymphopenia after photon versus proton radiotherapy. TCRdb's table, derived via immunoSEQ multiplex PCR, lists solely in-frame clones and lacks some. Among 20,000 to 25,000 clones listed, 75% to 90% were seen once. The sample here was peripheral blood, taken from a patient treated with photon-based radiotherapy. The receptors come from a man aged 60-69 years with pancreatic cancer. Both conserved end residues are trimmed from each CDR3.

>TRBV6-5
ASSWGGGLANEKLF
>TRBV18
ASSPNVLGRAGNTIY
>TRBV6-5
ASSYRASTGFYEQY
>TRBV29-1
SVGDAGETQY
>TRBV6-5
ASSSGQLLNTEAF
>TRBV6-1
ASSEKDGWGYT
>TRBV4-3
ASSQERGREIAF
>TRBV5-6
ASSLASGEETQY
>TRBV7-2
ASSLESWSLEEY
>TRBV5-1
ASSGVGGSSYNEQF
>TRBV27
ASTGGGYNEQF
>TRBV10-3
AITPGANTGELF
>TRBV11-1
ASSPTQNSPLH
>TRBV5-1
ASSFKGGGETQY
>TRBV18
ASTSRDTLYEQY
>TRBV7-9
ASSWSGFGSPLH
>TRBV2
ASREGTAPYSPLH